This TCR beta chain was identified during a study of blood T cell repertoires in COVID-19. For the study at large: Acute-phase and convalescent COVID-19 samples originated in the United States, Italy and Spain.

The V gene end was trimmed by 2 bases and the J gene end by 2 bases; junction bases not matched to a gene: 7. Germline CDR1 reads SGHNT; CDR2 reads YYREEE (reference sequence). The CDR3 is 16 residues long. Methods used by the authors: It was from reference gene primer amplification that nucleated cell counts were estimated. TCRdb's copy holds only in-frame clones and misses some; the assay was immunoSEQ multiplex PCR. V and J calls plus clone size are reproduced from that table; the DNA served to infer D and trimming. The sample has around 20,000 clones, 91% seen once. V and J are TRBV5-4 and TRBJ2-3; 8 nucleotides agree with TRBD2. The clonotype was recovered from a human donor in a cohort sampled during active COVID-19. Sequenced sample: peripheral blood. The CDR3 DNA reads TGTGCCAGCAGCTTCCTCCGCGGGGGGACCACAGATACGCAGTATTTT. Translating it yields CASSFLRGGTTDTQYF.